This T cell receptor beta chain came from a study of spatial heterogeneity in lung cancer. Study in general: Sequencing consistently turned up more beta-chain sequences than alpha-chain sequences. Raw reads showed each unique TCR and UMI combination turning up more than ten times on average.

Every individual TCR cDNA molecule carried its own unique molecular identifier, which allowed correction of PCR and sequencing errors. TCRdb reanalysed the 5' RACE reads using MiXCR and keeps one entry per CDR3 protein. This table has approximately 50,000 distinct CDR3 sequences, roughly 7.4% appearing once. This clonotype was observed many times. Sample time point: blood at routine non-recurrence follow-up after resection. In each case, whole RNA from tumor, nontumor lung or frozen PBMC was sequenced unsorted. This CDR3 has 15 amino acids. CDR1 and CDR2 (germline): MDHEN, SYDVKM. V lost 3 bases and J lost 7, with 15 bases in between.

The TCR was taken from a female donor with early-stage non-small cell lung cancer. The chain joins TRBV28 to TRBJ1-4; a weak D match, TRBD1 (6 bases). The sample in question was PBMCs, obtained at follow-up. The DNA for the CDR3 is TGTGCCAGCAGTTTCTTCGGGGGGACAACTGAAAAACTGTTTTTT. This sequence encodes CASSFFGGTTEKLFF.